This record concerns one TCR beta chain sequence. Its antigen is currently unknown. V shed 3 bases and J 6 bases; nucleotides not matched to a gene: 4. The germline V gene has CDR1 SGDLS and CDR2 YYNGEE. The CDR3 length is 15 residues. PCR primers comprised 60 Vbeta and 13 Jbeta primers. Profiling relied on immunoSEQ multiplex PCR, and the TCRdb table lists in-frame clones only, not all of them. This listing includes tens of thousands of clones. This record belongs to a study of cytomegalovirus exposure and HLA in healthy donors. Study observations and caveats: Owing to their indistinguishability, certain V segments, notably TRBV6-2 and TRBV6-3, were excluded.

Participants comprised healthy donors of bone marrow. At sampling all donors were nominally healthy, likely with unrecorded immune exposures. The chain carries TRBV9 and TRBJ1-6; TRBD1 matches 9 bases. The sequenced sample was PBMCs. The receptor comes from a man aged 35-49 years in good health and CMV-seronegative. The CDR3 protein is CASSGTGVPNSPLHF. DNA for the CDR3: TGTGCCAGCAGCGGGACAGGGGTCCCTAATTCACCCCTCCACTTT.